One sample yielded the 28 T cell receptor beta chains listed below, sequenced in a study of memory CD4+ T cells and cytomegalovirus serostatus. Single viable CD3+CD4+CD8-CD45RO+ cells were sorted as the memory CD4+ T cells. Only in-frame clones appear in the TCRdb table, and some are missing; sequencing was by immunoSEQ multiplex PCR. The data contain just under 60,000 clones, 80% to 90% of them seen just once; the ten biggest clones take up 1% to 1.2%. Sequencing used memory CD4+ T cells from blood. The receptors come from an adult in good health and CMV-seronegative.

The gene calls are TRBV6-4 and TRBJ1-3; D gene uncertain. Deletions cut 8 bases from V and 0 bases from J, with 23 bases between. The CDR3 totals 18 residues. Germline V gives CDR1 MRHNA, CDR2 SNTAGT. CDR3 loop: CASSIRAPGLSSGNTIYF. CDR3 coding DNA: TGTGCCAGCTCAATTCGGGCCCCTGGACTCAGCTCTGGAAACACCATATATTTT.

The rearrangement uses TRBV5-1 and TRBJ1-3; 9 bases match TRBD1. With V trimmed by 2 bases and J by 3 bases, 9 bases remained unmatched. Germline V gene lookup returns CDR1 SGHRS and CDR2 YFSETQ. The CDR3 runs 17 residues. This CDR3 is CASSLGKTGGYGNTIYF. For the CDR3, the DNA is TGCGCCAGCAGCTTAGGTAAAACAGGGGGCTATGGAAACACCATATATTTT. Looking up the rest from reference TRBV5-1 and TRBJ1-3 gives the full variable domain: KAGVTQTPRYLIKTRGQQVTLSCSPISGHRSVSWYQQTPGQGLQFLFEYFSETQRNKGNFPGRFSGRQFSNSRSEMNVSTLELGDSALYLCASSLGKTGGYGNTIYFGEGSWLTVV.

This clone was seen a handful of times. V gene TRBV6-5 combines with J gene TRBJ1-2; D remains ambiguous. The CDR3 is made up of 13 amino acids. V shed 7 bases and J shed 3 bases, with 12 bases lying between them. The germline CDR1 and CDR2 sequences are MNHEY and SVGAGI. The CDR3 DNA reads TGTGCCAGCACCCCGAACATCGACTATGGCTACACCTTC. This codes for CASTPNIDYGYTF.

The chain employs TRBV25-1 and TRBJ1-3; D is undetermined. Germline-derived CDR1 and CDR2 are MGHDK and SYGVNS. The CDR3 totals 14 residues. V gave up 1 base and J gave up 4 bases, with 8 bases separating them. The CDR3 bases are TGTGCCAGCAGTGAATCCGTTTTGGGAAACACCATATATTTT. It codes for CASSESVLGNTIYF.

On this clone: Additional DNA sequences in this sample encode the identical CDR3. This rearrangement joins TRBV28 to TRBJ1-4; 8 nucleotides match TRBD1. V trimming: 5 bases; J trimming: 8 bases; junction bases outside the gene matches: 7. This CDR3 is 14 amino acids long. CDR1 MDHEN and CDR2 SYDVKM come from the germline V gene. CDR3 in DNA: TGTGCCAGCAGTCTCGACAGGGGTAGGGAAAAACTGTTTTTT. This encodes CASSLDRGREKLFF. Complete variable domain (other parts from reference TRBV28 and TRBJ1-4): DVKVTQSSRYLVKRTGEKVFLECVQDMDHENMFWYRQDPGLGLRLIYFSYDVKMKEKGDIPEGYSVSREKKERFSLILESASTNQTSMYLCASSLDRGREKLFFGSGTQLSVL.

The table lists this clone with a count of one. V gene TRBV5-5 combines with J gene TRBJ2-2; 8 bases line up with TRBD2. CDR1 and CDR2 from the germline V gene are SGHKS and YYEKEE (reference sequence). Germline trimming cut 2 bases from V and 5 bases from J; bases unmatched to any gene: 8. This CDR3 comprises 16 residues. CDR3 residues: CASSFGAGVGTGELFF. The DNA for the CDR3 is TGTGCCAGCAGCTTTGGAGCGGGAGTGGGGACCGGGGAGCTGTTTTTT.

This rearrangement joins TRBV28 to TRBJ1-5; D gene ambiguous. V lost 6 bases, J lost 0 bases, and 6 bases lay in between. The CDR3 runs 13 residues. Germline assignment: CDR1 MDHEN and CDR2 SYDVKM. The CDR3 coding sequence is TGTGCCAGCAGCCGAGATAGCAATCAGCCCCAGCATTTT. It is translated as CASSRDSNQPQHF.

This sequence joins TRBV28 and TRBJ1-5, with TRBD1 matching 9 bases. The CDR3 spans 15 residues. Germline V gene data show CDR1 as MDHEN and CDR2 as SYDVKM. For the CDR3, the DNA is TGTGGAATCAGTCCCGGGACAGGGTATGGCCAGCCCCAGCATTTT. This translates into CGISPGTGYGQPQHF.

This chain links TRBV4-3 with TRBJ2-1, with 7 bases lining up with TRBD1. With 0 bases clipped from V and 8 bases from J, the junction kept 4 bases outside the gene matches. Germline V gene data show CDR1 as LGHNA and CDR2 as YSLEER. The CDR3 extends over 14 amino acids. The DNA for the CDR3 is TGCGCCAGCAGCCAAGATATGACAGGGTATGAGCAGTTCTTC. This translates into CASSQDMTGYEQFF.

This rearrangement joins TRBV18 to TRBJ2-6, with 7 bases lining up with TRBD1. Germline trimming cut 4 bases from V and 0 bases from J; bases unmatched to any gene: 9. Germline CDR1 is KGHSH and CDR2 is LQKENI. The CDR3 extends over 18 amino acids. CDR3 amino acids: CASSLYGQESSGANVLTF. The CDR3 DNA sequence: TGTGCCAGCTCACTATACGGACAGGAGAGCTCTGGGGCCAACGTCCTGACTTTC.

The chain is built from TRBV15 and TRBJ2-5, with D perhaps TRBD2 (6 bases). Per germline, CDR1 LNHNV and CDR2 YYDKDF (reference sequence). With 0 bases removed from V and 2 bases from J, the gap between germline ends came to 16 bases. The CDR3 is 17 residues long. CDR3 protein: CATSRDRTFSGQETQYF. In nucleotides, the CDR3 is TGTGCCACCAGCAGAGACCGTACCTTTAGCGGACAAGAGACCCAGTACTTC.

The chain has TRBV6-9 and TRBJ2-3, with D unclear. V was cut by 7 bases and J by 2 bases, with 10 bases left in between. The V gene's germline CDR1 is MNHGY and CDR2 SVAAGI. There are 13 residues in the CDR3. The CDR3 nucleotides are TGTGCCAGCAACGGTGGGGACACAGATACGCAGTATTTT. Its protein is CASNGGDTDTQYF.

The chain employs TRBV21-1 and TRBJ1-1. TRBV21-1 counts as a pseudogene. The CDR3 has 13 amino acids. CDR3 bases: TGTGCCAGCAGCATCCCGGAGAACACTGAAGCTTTCTTT. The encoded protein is CASSIPENTEAFF.

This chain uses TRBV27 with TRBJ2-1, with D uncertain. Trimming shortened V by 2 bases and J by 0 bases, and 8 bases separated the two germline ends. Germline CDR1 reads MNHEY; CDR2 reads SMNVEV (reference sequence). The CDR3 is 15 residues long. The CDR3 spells CASSLLLSSYNEQFF. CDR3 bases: TGTGCCAGCAGTTTACTCTTGAGCTCCTACAATGAGCAGTTCTTC.

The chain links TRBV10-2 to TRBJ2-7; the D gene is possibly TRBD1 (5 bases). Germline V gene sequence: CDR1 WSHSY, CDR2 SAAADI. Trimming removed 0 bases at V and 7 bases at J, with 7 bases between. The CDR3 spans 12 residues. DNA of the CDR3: TGCGCCAGCAGTGAGTCTAGGGGAGAGCAGTACTTC. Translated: CASSESRGEQYF.

DNA for the CDR3: TGTGCCAGCACCAAATTCGGGACATTTGGTAACAATGAGCAGTTCTTC. Residues: CASTKFGTFGNNEQFF. This sequence joins TRBV7-9 and TRBJ2-1; D possibly corresponds to TRBD1 (6 bases). Trimming pared 7 bases from V and 5 bases from J, leaving 21 bases between. Germline loops: CDR1 SEHNR, CDR2 FQNEAQ (reference sequence). The CDR3 covers 16 residues.

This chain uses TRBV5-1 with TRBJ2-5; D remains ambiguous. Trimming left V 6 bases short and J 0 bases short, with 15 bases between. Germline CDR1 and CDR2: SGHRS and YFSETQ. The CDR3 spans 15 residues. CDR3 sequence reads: CASIEADPNQETQYF. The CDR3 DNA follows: TGCGCCAGCATAGAGGCCGATCCAAACCAAGAGACCCAGTACTTC.

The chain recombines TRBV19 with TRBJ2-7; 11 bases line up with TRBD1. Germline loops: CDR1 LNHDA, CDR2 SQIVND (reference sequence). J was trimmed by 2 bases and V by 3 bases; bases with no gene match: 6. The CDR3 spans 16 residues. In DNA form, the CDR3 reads TGTGCCAGTAGTATCCCCGGGACAGGGGGGACCTACGAGCAGTACTTC. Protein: CASSIPGTGGTYEQYF. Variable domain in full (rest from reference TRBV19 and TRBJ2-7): DGGITQSPKYLFRKEGQNVTLSCEQNLNHDAMYWYRQDPGQGLRLIYYSQIVNDFQKGDIAEGYSVSREKKESFPLTVTSAQKNPTAFYLCASSIPGTGGTYEQYFGPGTRLTVT.

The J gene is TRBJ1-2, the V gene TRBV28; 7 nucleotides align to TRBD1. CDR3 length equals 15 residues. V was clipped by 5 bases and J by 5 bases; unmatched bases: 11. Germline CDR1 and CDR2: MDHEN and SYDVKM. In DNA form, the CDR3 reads TGTGCCAGCAGTCCTCCTAACAGGGGAGGATATGGCTACACCTTC. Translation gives CASSPPNRGGYGYTF.

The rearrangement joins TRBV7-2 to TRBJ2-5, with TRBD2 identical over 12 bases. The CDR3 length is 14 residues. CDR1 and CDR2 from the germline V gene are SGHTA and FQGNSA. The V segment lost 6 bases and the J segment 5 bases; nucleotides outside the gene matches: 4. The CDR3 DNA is TGTGCCAGCAGGAGGACTAGCGGGGAGGAGACCCAGTACTTC. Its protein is CASRRTSGEETQYF.

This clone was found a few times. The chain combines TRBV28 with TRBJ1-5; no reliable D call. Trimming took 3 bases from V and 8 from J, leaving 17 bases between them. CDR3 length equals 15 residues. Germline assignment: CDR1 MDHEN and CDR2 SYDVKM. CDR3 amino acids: CASSFSDRLEKPQHF. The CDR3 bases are TGTGCCAGCAGTTTTTCAGATCGTCTTGAAAAGCCCCAGCATTTT.

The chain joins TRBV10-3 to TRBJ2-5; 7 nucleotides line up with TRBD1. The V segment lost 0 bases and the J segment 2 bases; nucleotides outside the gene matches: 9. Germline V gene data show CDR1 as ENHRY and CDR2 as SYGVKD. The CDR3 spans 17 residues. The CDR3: CAISESSRTGVQETQYF. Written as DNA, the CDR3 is TGTGCCATCAGTGAGTCGAGTAGGACAGGAGTTCAAGAGACCCAGTACTTC.

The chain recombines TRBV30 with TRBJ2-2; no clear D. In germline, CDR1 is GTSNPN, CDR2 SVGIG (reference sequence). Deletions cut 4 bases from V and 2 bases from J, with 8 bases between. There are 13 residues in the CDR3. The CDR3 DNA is TGTGCCTGGAAGGCTATCAACACCGGGGAGCTGTTTTTT. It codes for CAWKAINTGELFF.

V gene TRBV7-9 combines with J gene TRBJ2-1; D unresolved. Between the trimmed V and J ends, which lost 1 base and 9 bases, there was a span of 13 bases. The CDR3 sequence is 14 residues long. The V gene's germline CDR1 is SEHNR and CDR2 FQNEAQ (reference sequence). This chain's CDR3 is CASSLDSSVGEQFF. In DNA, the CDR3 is TGTGCCAGCAGCTTAGACTCTTCAGTCGGTGAGCAGTTCTTC. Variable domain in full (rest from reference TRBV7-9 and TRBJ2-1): DTGVSQNPRHKITKRGQNVTFRCDPISEHNRLYWYRQTLGQGPEFLTYFQNEAQLEKSRLLSDRFSAERPKGSFSTLEIQRTEQGDSAMYLCASSLDSSVGEQFFGPGTRLTVL.

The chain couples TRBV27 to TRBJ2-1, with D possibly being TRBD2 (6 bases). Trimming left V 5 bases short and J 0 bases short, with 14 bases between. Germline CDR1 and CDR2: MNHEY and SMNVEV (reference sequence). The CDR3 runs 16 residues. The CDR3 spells CASSRGGMHSYNEQFF. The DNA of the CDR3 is TGTGCCAGCAGTCGTGGGGGGATGCACTCCTACAATGAGCAGTTCTTC.

Here the CDR3 DNA reads TGTGCCAGCTGCGCTCAGGGACTCTCCTACAATGAGCAGTTCTTC. As protein: CASCAQGLSYNEQFF. This chain connects TRBV27 to TRBJ2-1; D may be TRBD2 (6 bases). There are 15 residues in the CDR3. Trimming pared 8 bases from V and 0 bases from J, leaving 14 bases between. Germline assignment: CDR1 MNHEY and CDR2 SMNVEV (reference sequence).

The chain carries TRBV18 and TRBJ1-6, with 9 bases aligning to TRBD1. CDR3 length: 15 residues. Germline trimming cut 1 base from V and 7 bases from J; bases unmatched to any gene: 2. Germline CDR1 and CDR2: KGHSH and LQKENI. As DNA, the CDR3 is TGTGCCAGCTCACCACGGACAGGGGAGAATTCACCCCTCCACTTT. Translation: CASSPRTGENSPLHF. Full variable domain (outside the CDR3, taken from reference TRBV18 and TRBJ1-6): NAGVMQNPRHLVRRRGQEARLRCSPMKGHSHVYWYRQLPEEGLKFMVYLQKENIIDESGMPKERFSAEFPKEGPSILRIQQVVRGDSAAYFCASSPRTGENSPLHFGNGTRLTVT.

The CDR3 loop reads CSATDRLQFF. In DNA, the CDR3 is TGCAGTGCCACGGACAGACTGCAGTTCTTC. This chain connects TRBV20-1 to TRBJ2-1, with a tentative D call TRBD1 (6 bases). Trimming shortened V by 6 bases and J by 12 bases, and 12 bases separated the two germline ends. Germline V gives CDR1 DFQATT, CDR2 SNEGSKA (reference sequence). CDR3 length: 10 amino acids.